What follows are 26 T cell receptor beta chains derived from one specimen sequenced in a study of blood T cell repertoires in COVID-19. Some clones are missing from TCRdb's copy, which holds only in-frame ones; the method was immunoSEQ multiplex PCR. In the table there are fewer than 250,000 clones, more than 85% of which are singletons. Sequencing was done on a sample of peripheral blood. The source of these receptors is a man between 25 and 39 years old with acute or convalescent COVID-19.

CDR3 sequence: CASSLKDWNTGELFF. DNA of the CDR3: TGCGCCAGCAGCTTAAAAGACTGGAACACCGGGGAGCTGTTTTTT. This chain joins TRBV5-1 and TRBJ2-2; D unresolved. Per the germline V gene, CDR1 is SGHRS and CDR2 is YFSETQ. The V and J ends lost 2 bases and 1 base respectively, with 9 bases between them. CDR3 length: 15 amino acids.

V and J are TRBV14 and TRBJ2-1; TRBD2 matches at 9 bases. This CDR3 contains 16 residues. Germline V gene sequence: CDR1 SGHDN, CDR2 FVKESK. V dropped 3 bases and J dropped 9; count of bases not matched to a gene: 12. The CDR3 DNA reads as TGTGCCAGCAGCCACCTCATGCTAGCGGGGACGGGTGAGCAGTTCTTC. Translated, it gives CASSHLMLAGTGEQFF.

The CDR3, as DNA: TGTGCCAGTAGTATAGAGACAGGGACAGGCGGCTACACCTTC. It specifies CASSIETGTGGYTF. This rearrangement joins TRBV19 to TRBJ1-2; 8 nucleotides align to TRBD1. Germline trimming cut 0 bases from V and 8 bases from J; bases unmatched to any gene: 5. The V gene's germline CDR1 is LNHDA and CDR2 SQIVND (reference sequence). The CDR3 runs 14 residues. Full variable domain (outside the CDR3, taken from reference TRBV19 and TRBJ1-2): DGGITQSPKYLFRKEGQNVTLSCEQNLNHDAMYWYRQDPGQGLRLIYYSQIVNDFQKGDIAEGYSVSREKKESFPLTVTSAQKNPTAFYLCASSIETGTGGYTFGSGTRLTVV.

The genes are TRBV28 and TRBJ2-2; 7 bases align to TRBD1. CDR1 is MDHEN and CDR2 is SYDVKM in the germline V gene. After removal of 7 bases from V and 12 bases from J, the junction contained 8 bases not matched to a gene. The CDR3 sequence is 12 residues long. The CDR3 coding sequence is TGTGCCAGCACCGAAAGACAGGGAAAGCTGTTTTTT. Its translation: CASTERQGKLFF.

This clone was counted a few times. The rearrangement joins TRBV6-5 to TRBJ1-2; unclear D gene. Germline V gives CDR1 MNHEY, CDR2 SVGAGI. The CDR3 extends over 13 amino acids. The ends were cut back, 10 bases at V and 5 bases at J, with 17 bases in the middle. This CDR3 reads CATRKDQLYGYTF. CDR3 coding DNA: TGTGCCACCCGTAAAGACCAACTATATGGCTACACCTTC.

This chain joins TRBV14 and TRBJ1-1; TRBD1 matches 7 bases. The V gene end was trimmed by 3 bases and the J gene end by 1 base; junction bases not matched to a gene: 2. Germline loops: CDR1 SGHDN, CDR2 FVKESK. The CDR3 is 14 residues long. CDR3 protein: CASSQNRGNTEAFF. The CDR3 coding sequence is TGTGCCAGCAGCCAGAACAGGGGGAACACTGAAGCTTTCTTT.

This sequence joins TRBV28 and TRBJ1-1, with D uncertain. CDR1 and CDR2 (germline): MDHEN, SYDVKM. V was cut by 4 bases and J by 0 bases, with 3 bases left in between. The CDR3 is made up of 12 amino acids. The CDR3 reads CASSSVNTEAFF. The CDR3 bases are TGTGCCAGCAGTTCAGTGAACACTGAAGCTTTCTTT.

V and J are TRBV18 and TRBJ1-2, with TRBD1 matching 8 bases. Trimming cost V 6 bases and J 7 bases; bases outside gene matches: 10. The CDR3 runs 14 residues. Per germline, CDR1 KGHSH and CDR2 LQKENI. The CDR3 bases are TGTGCCAGCTCCCCCGGGACAGGCTTTACTGGCTACACCTTC. Translation gives CASSPGTGFTGYTF.

The rearrangement uses TRBV18 and TRBJ2-3; D unresolved. Trimming left V 3 bases short and J 5 bases short, with 12 bases between. The germline V gene encodes CDR1 KGHSH and CDR2 LQKENI. The CDR3 length is 14 residues. This CDR3 reads CASSPLVRIDTQYF. DNA of the CDR3: TGTGCCAGCTCACCCCTGGTGAGGATAGATACGCAGTATTTT.

The chain has TRBV7-3 and TRBJ1-1; D gene unclear. The CDR3 has 13 residues. Trimming removed 6 bases at V and 5 bases at J, with 13 bases between. Germline values: CDR1 SGHTA, CDR2 FQGTGA. The DNA of the CDR3 is TGTGCCAGCAGTTTGACTGAGTGGACTGAAGCTTTCTTT. Protein: CASSLTEWTEAFF.

This chain links TRBV30 with TRBJ2-7; D unresolved. The ends were cut back, 0 bases at V and 5 bases at J, with 20 bases in the middle. Per germline, CDR1 GTSNPN and CDR2 SVGIG (reference sequence). This CDR3 spans 16 amino acids. CDR3 DNA sequence: TGTGCCTGGAGTGTCGGGTCAGTCGGCCGGATAAACGAGCAGTACTTC. The encoded protein is CAWSVGSVGRINEQYF.

The chain couples TRBV5-1 to TRBJ2-7; TRBD1 matches 9 bases. Germline V lookup: CDR1 SGHRS, CDR2 YFSETQ. The CDR3 sequence is 15 residues long. V lost 5 bases, J lost 3 bases, and 9 bases stayed unmatched. The CDR3 here is CASRDPDRGNYEQYF. In DNA form, the CDR3 reads TGCGCCAGCAGGGATCCTGACAGGGGGAACTACGAGCAGTACTTC.

The chain has TRBV7-3 and TRBJ2-3; tentative D call: TRBD2 (6 bases). With 2 bases removed from V and 6 bases from J, the gap between germline ends came to 12 bases. The length of the CDR3 is 14 residues. Per the germline V gene, CDR1 is SGHTA and CDR2 is FQGTGA. The CDR3 reads CASSLALTSDTQYF. CDR3 DNA: TGTGCCAGCAGCTTAGCCTTGACTAGTGATACGCAGTATTTT.

This chain's CDR3 is CASSPRTGPNEKLFF. The CDR3 bases are TGTGCCAGCAGCCCTCGGACAGGACCTAATGAAAAACTGTTTTTT. The V and J genes are TRBV3-1 (or the pseudogene TRBV3-2) and TRBJ1-4, with 7 bases that match TRBD1. Germline V gives CDR1 LGHDT, CDR2 YNNKEL (reference sequence). With V trimmed by 4 bases and J by 3 bases, 5 bases remained unmatched. This CDR3 has 15 residues.

The rearrangement uses TRBV28 and TRBJ1-1; D gene ambiguous. The CDR3 length is 15 residues. Trimming took 6 bases from V and 0 from J, leaving 14 bases between them. Per the germline V gene, CDR1 is MDHEN and CDR2 is SYDVKM. In DNA form, the CDR3 reads TGTGCCAGCAGCCTGGGAGGGAACCTGAACACTGAAGCTTTCTTT. Encoded protein: CASSLGGNLNTEAFF.

V is TRBV3-1 (or the pseudogene TRBV3-2) and J is TRBJ1-2; D is unclear. Per the germline V gene, CDR1 is LGHDT and CDR2 is YNNKEL (reference sequence). Deletions cut 5 bases from V and 6 bases from J, with 13 bases between. CDR3 length equals 13 residues. In DNA form, the CDR3 reads TGTGCCAGCAGCGATACGCTCGGTGATGGCTACACCTTC. Its translation: CASSDTLGDGYTF.

This clone was observed a single time. V is TRBV4-1 and J is TRBJ2-3, with TRBD2 identical over 10 bases. V was clipped by 0 bases and J by 7 bases; unmatched bases: 13. In germline, CDR1 is MGHRA, CDR2 YSYEKL. The CDR3 spans 18 residues. The CDR3 nucleotides are TGCGCCAGCAGCCAAGAAACGAGCGGGAGGGCCCGGTCGTATACGCAGTATTTT. Encoded protein: CASSQETSGRARSYTQYF.

The chain recombines TRBV5-8 with TRBJ2-1; 9 nucleotides match TRBD1. CDR3 length: 15 residues. The V gene's germline CDR1 is SGHTS and CDR2 YDEGEE. The trim removed 6 bases at V and 7 bases at J, leaving 11 bases unmatched. Here the CDR3 reads CASIDRGLSGNEQFF. Written as DNA, the CDR3 is TGTGCCAGCATCGACAGGGGGTTGAGTGGTAATGAGCAGTTCTTC.

The CDR3 here is CASSVEGANTEAFF. DNA for the CDR3: TGTGCCAGCAGCGTAGAGGGAGCTAACACTGAAGCTTTCTTT. The V call is TRBV9, the J call TRBJ1-1, with D unclear. The CDR3 is 14 residues long. The V end was cut by 0 bases, the J end by 2 bases, with 8 bases between. Germline V gene sequence: CDR1 SGDLS, CDR2 YYNGEE.

The V gene is TRBV13, the J gene TRBJ1-3, with D possibly matching TRBD1 (6 bases). V gave up 5 bases and J gave up 3 bases, with 11 bases separating them. The CDR3 runs to 14 residues. The germline V gene encodes CDR1 PRHDT and CDR2 FYEKMQ (reference sequence). The CDR3 coding sequence is TGTGCCAGCAGCCGAGGGGGATATGGAAACACCATATATTTT. Amino acid sequence: CASSRGGYGNTIYF.

The V gene is TRBV27, the J gene TRBJ2-3; no clear D gene. This CDR3 is built from 14 residues. The V gene's germline CDR1 is MNHEY and CDR2 SMNVEV (reference sequence). Between the trimmed V and J ends, which lost 3 bases and 4 bases, there was a span of 11 bases. In nucleotides, the CDR3 is TGTGCCAGCAGTTTGTCTCCACTTCCAGATACGCAGTATTTT. Translating it yields CASSLSPLPDTQYF.

J is TRBJ1-2 and V is TRBV29-1; D gene unclear. This CDR3 region has 11 residues. The V gene lost 6 bases and the J gene lost 8 bases, with 13 bases spanning the gap. The V gene's germline CDR1 is SQVTM and CDR2 ANQGSEA. The CDR3 coding sequence is TGCAGCGTCACCACCCGCGGGGGCTACACCTTC. Protein: CSVTTRGGYTF.

The chain couples TRBV7-9 to TRBJ2-7, with 7 positions matching TRBD2. V shed 1 base, J shed 5 bases, and the junction held 2 bases outside the gene matches. The germline CDR1 and CDR2 sequences are SEHNR and FQNEAQ (reference sequence). The CDR3 is made up of 13 amino acids. The CDR3 is CASSLGLADEQYF. The CDR3, as DNA: TGTGCCAGCAGCTTAGGTCTAGCGGACGAGCAGTACTTC. The full variable domain, completed using reference TRBV7-9 and TRBJ2-7, is DTGVSQNPRHKITKRGQNVTFRCDPISEHNRLYWYRQTLGQGPEFLTYFQNEAQLEKSRLLSDRFSAERPKGSFSTLEIQRTEQGDSAMYLCASSLGLADEQYFGPGTRLTVT.

The genes are TRBV19 and TRBJ1-1, with D possibly matching TRBD1 (6 bases). CDR3 length equals 14 residues. V lost 4 bases and J 1 base, leaving 10 bases between the germline ends. CDR1 LNHDA and CDR2 SQIVND come from the germline V gene (reference sequence). CDR3 DNA sequence: TGTGCCAGTAGTACCCGACAGGCGAACACTGAAGCTTTCTTT. Its protein product is CASSTRQANTEAFF. Looking up the rest from reference TRBV19 and TRBJ1-1 gives the full variable domain: DGGITQSPKYLFRKEGQNVTLSCEQNLNHDAMYWYRQDPGQGLRLIYYSQIVNDFQKGDIAEGYSVSREKKESFPLTVTSAQKNPTAFYLCASSTRQANTEAFFGQGTRLTVV.

This clone has only a few counts. The V gene is TRBV5-1, the J gene TRBJ1-3, with TRBD1 as a possible D gene (5 bases). This CDR3 is built from 12 residues. Trimming removed 4 bases from V and 6 bases from J, with 8 bases in between. Germline V gene sequence: CDR1 SGHRS, CDR2 YFSETQ. CDR3 DNA sequence: TGCGCCAGCAGCGGGGCTGAAAACACCATATATTTT. Protein product: CASSGAENTIYF.

The chain has TRBV11-3 and TRBJ2-1; 7 bases align to TRBD1. Germline V lookup: CDR1 SGHNT, CDR2 YENEEA. The CDR3 extends over 15 amino acids. V lost 4 bases, J lost 4 bases, and 7 bases stayed unmatched. The CDR3 DNA reads as TGTGCCAGCAGCTATGACAGGGAGTCGTACAATGAGCAGTTCTTC. It is translated as CASSYDRESYNEQFF.